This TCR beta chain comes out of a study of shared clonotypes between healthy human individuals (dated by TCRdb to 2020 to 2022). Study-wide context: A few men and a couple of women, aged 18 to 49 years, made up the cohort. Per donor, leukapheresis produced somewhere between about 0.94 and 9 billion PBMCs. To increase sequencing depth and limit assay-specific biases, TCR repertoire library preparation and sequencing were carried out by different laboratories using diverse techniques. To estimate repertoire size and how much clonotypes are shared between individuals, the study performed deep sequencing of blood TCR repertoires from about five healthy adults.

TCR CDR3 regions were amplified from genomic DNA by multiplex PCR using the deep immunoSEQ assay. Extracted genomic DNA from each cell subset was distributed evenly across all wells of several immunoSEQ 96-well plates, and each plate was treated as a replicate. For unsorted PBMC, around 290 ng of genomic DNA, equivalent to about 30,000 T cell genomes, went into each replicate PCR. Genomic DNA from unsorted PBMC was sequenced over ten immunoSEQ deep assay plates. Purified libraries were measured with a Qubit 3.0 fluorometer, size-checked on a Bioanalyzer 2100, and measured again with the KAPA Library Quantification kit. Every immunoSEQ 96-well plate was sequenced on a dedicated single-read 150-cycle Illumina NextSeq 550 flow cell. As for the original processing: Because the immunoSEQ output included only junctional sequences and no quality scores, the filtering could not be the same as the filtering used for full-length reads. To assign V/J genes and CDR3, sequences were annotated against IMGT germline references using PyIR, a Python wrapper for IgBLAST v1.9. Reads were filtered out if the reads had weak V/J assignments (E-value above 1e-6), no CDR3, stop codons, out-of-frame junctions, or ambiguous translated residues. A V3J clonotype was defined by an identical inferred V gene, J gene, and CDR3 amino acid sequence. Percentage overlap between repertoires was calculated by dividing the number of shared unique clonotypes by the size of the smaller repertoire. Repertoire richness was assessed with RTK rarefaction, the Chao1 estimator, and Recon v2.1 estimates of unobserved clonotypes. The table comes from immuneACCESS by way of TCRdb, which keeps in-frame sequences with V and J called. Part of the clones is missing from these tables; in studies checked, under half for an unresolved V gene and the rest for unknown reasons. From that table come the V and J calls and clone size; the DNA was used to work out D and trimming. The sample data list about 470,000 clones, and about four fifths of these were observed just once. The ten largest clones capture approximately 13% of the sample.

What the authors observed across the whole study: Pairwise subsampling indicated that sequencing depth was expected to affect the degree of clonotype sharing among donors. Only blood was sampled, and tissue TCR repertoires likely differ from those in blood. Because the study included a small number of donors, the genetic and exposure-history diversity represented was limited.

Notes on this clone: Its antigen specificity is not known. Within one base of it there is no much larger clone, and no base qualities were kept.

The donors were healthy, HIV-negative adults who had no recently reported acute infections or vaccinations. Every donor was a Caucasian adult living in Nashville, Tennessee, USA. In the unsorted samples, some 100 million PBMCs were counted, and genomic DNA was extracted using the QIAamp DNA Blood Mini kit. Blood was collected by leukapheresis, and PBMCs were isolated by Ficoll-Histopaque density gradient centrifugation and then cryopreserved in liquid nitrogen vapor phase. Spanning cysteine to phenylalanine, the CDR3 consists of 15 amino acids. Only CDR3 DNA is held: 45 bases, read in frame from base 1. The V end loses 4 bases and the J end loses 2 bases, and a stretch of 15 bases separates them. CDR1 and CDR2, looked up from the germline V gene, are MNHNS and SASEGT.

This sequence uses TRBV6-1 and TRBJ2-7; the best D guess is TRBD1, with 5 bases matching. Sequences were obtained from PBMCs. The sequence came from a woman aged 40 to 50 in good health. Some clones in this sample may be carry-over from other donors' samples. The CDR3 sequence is CASSAPAREPYEQYF. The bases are TGTGCCAGCAGTGCGCCCGCCAGGGAACCCTACGAGCAGTACTTC.